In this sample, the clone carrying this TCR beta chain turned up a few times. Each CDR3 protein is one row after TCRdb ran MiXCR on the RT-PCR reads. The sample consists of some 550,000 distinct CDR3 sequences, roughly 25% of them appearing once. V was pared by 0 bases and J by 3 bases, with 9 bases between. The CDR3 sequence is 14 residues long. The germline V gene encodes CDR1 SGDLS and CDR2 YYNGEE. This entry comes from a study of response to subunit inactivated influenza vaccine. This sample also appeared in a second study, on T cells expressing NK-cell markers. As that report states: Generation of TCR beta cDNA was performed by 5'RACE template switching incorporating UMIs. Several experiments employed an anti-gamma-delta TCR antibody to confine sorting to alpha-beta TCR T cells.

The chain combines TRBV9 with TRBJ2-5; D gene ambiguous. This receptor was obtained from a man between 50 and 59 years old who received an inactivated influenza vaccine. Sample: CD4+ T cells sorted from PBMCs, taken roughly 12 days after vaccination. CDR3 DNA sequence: TGTGCCAGCAGCGTAGAGTCTACGGAAGAGACCCAGTACTTC. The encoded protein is CASSVESTEETQYF.